One sample yielded the 21 T cell receptor beta chains listed below, sequenced in a study of lymphopenia after photon versus proton radiotherapy. The assay was immunoSEQ multiplex PCR, and TCRdb's table has in-frame clones only and misses some. The table lists more than 15,000 clones, 86% of them singletons. Here the sequenced sample was peripheral blood, taken from a patient treated with proton-based radiotherapy. These receptors came from a man aged 70 or older with pancreatic cancer.

The V gene is TRBV2, the J gene TRBJ1-1; 11 bases are shared with TRBD1. Trimming at V came to 3 bases and at J to 5 bases, leaving 5 bases not matched to a gene. CDR3 length: 15 amino acids. CDR1 and CDR2 (germline): SNHLY, FYNNEI. DNA of the CDR3: TGTGCCAGCAGTGAGGGACAGGGGGAATGGACTGAAGCTTTCTTT. Encoded protein: CASSEGQGEWTEAFF.

This clone showed up just once. The chain carries TRBV30 and TRBJ1-2, with 7 positions matching TRBD1. In germline, CDR1 is GTSNPN, CDR2 SVGIG (reference sequence). The CDR3 is 14 residues long. V trimming: 3 bases; J trimming: 13 bases; junction bases outside the gene matches: 17. This CDR3 reads CAWRPQGPGGVITF. The CDR3 DNA follows: TGTGCCTGGAGACCACAGGGGCCGGGGGGAGTAATCACCTTC.

The chain is built from TRBV19 and TRBJ2-2; TRBD2 matches at 10 bases. Unmatched junction bases numbered 4, after V lost 1 base and J lost 5 bases. This CDR3 is built from 16 residues. The germline gives CDR1 LNHDA, CDR2 SQIVND (reference sequence). CDR3 bases: TGTGCCAGTAGTATAGGGCTAGCGGGGGCAACCGGGGAGCTGTTTTTT. Translating gives CASSIGLAGATGELFF.

This clone was recorded a few times. The rearrangement uses TRBV6-1 and TRBJ2-4, with 8 bases lining up with TRBD1. Germline V CDR1 and CDR2: MNHNS, SASEGT. Trimming cost V 6 bases and J 4 bases; bases outside gene matches: 5. This CDR3 contains 14 residues. Here the CDR3 reads CASRDREEKNIQYF. The CDR3 bases are TGTGCCAGCAGGGACAGGGAAGAAAAAAACATTCAGTACTTC.

The rearrangement uses TRBV4-1 and TRBJ1-2, with D tentatively TRBD1 (5 bases). Trimming removed 4 bases at V and 6 bases at J, with 12 bases between. The CDR3 covers 13 residues. Germline CDR1 reads MGHRA; CDR2 reads YSYEKL. As DNA, the CDR3 is TGCGCCAGCAGCCCGACAGAGGCGCATGGCTACACCTTC. This encodes CASSPTEAHGYTF.

The rearrangement uses TRBV7-9 and TRBJ1-2; maybe TRBD1 (6 bases). The CDR3 is 14 residues long. Germline CDR1 and CDR2: SEHNR and FQNEAQ (reference sequence). Trimming removed 5 bases from V and 2 bases from J, with 12 bases in between. The CDR3 nucleotides are TGTGCCAGCAGCCCTAGGACAGAAAACTATGGCTACACCTTC. Its protein is CASSPRTENYGYTF.

The chain joins TRBV6-1 to TRBJ1-1; no reliable D call. The germline V gene encodes CDR1 MNHNS and CDR2 SASEGT. Trimming pared 2 bases from V and 1 base from J, leaving 5 bases between. CDR3 length: 13 amino acids. The CDR3 spells CASSEMGNTEAFF. In DNA, the CDR3 is TGTGCCAGCAGTGAAATGGGGAACACTGAAGCTTTCTTT.

The J gene is TRBJ2-1, the V gene TRBV6-1, with D maybe TRBD2 (5 bases). V shed 6 bases and J shed 6 bases, with 15 bases lying between them. The CDR3 sequence is 14 residues long. Germline lookup yields CDR1 MNHNS and CDR2 SASEGT. CDR3 residues: CASRPPGTPNEQFF. DNA for the CDR3: TGTGCCAGCAGACCACCGGGAACCCCCAATGAGCAGTTCTTC.

The rearrangement joins TRBV23-1 to TRBJ2-5; 9 bases are a match to TRBD1. TRBJ2-7 matches the DNA end more closely, so the J call is doubtful. TRBV23-1 is an open reading frame, and its role is uncertain. The CDR3 covers 17 residues. CDR3 bases: TGCGCCGGAAGTCCAATATTTGACAGGGGGACTACCTACGAGCAGTACTTC. Translation: CAGSPIFDRGTTYEQYF.

V gene TRBV7-9 combines with J gene TRBJ2-4; 7 bases line up with TRBD2. The CDR3 runs 15 residues. V was pared by 5 bases and J by 9 bases, with 13 bases of the junction left unmatched. Germline values: CDR1 SEHNR, CDR2 FQNEAQ (reference sequence). Written as DNA, the CDR3 is TGTGCCAGCAGCCCACCGGCGGGGGTTTCAATCATTCAGTACTTC. Its translation is CASSPPAGVSIIQYF.

The chain joins TRBV2 to TRBJ1-5; D gene unclear. V gave up 3 bases and J gave up 0 bases, with 9 bases separating them. The CDR3 loop spans 15 amino acids. CDR1 and CDR2 (germline): SNHLY, FYNNEI. The CDR3: CASSDRRYSNQPQHF. The CDR3 DNA is TGTGCCAGCAGTGATCGGCGATATAGCAATCAGCCCCAGCATTTT. Full variable domain (missing parts from reference TRBV2 and TRBJ1-5): EPEVTQTPSHQVTQMGQEVILRCVPISNHLYFYWYRQILGQKVEFLVSFYNNEISEKSEIFDDQFSVERPDGSNFTLKIRSTKLEDSAMYFCASSDRRYSNQPQHFGDGTRLSIL.

This chain links TRBV19 with TRBJ2-5; D is possibly TRBD1 (6 bases). This CDR3 is built from 13 residues. CDR1 and CDR2 from the germline V gene are LNHDA and SQIVND (reference sequence). The V and J ends lost 6 bases and 5 bases respectively, with 13 bases between them. Written as DNA, the CDR3 is TGTGCCAGTAGCCTTGGAAGGGGGGAGACCCAGTACTTC. It codes for CASSLGRGETQYF.

The DNA for the CDR3 is TGCAGTGCCCGACTTGAGACCCAGTACTTC. This encodes CSARLETQYF. V is TRBV20-1 and J is TRBJ2-5, with D uncertain. This CDR3 comprises 10 residues. V lost 6 bases and J 5 bases, leaving 7 bases between the germline ends. Germline assignment: CDR1 DFQATT and CDR2 SNEGSKA (reference sequence).

This clone was counted a few times. The rearrangement uses TRBV13 and TRBJ2-3; TRBD1 matches 7 bases. Unmatched junction bases numbered 3, after V lost 1 base and J lost 5 bases. This CDR3 spans 14 amino acids. In germline, CDR1 is PRHDT, CDR2 FYEKMQ (reference sequence). CDR3 residues: CASSLVRGQDTQYF. The DNA of the CDR3 is TGTGCCAGCAGCTTAGTTAGGGGGCAAGATACGCAGTATTTT.

The chain employs TRBV5-1 and TRBJ2-7, with D perhaps being TRBD1 or TRBD2 (6 bases each). The germline V and J ends were trimmed by 1 base and 0 bases, with 17 bases remaining between them. Germline V lookup: CDR1 SGHRS, CDR2 YFSETQ. The CDR3 length is 17 residues. The DNA of the CDR3 is TGCGCCAGCAGCTTGAGGCCACGGGGGCCGAGCTCCTACGAGCAGTACTTC. Translating it yields CASSLRPRGPSSYEQYF.

This chain links TRBV11-1 with TRBJ2-7; D may correspond to TRBD1 or TRBD2 (5 bases each). This CDR3 spans 15 amino acids. V was clipped by 5 bases and J by 3 bases, with 17 bases between them. The V gene's germline CDR1 is SGHAT and CDR2 FQDESV (reference sequence). The CDR3 DNA follows: TGTGCCAGCAGCCAGACGGGGCTAGGGATCTACGAGCAGTACTTC. Its translation: CASSQTGLGIYEQYF. Looking up the rest from reference TRBV11-1 and TRBJ2-7 gives the full variable domain: EAEVAQSPRYKITEKSQAVAFWCDPISGHATLYWYRQILGQGPELLVQFQDESVVDDSQLPKDRFSAERLKGVDSTLKIQPAELGDSAMYLCASSQTGLGIYEQYFGPGTRLTVT.

The table lists this clone with a count of one. The chain recombines TRBV29-1 with TRBJ1-3; the D is unclear. The length of the CDR3 is 14 residues. V was shortened by 4 bases and J by 4 bases, with 14 bases between the two germline ends. Germline values: CDR1 SQVTM, CDR2 ANQGSEA. The CDR3 DNA follows: TGCAGCGTTGGAGACACAACCCGAGGAAACACCATATATTTT. It encodes CSVGDTTRGNTIYF.

The rearrangement joins TRBV30 to TRBJ2-1; the match to TRBD1 covers 8 bases. This CDR3 has 15 residues. The junction had 10 bases not matched to a gene; V was cut back by 2 bases and J by 7 bases. CDR1 and CDR2 from the germline V gene are GTSNPN and SVGIG (reference sequence). CDR3 in amino acids: CAWSTTGGSGNEQFF. The DNA of the CDR3 is TGTGCCTGGAGTACCACAGGGGGAAGTGGGAATGAGCAGTTCTTC.

This chain uses TRBV15 with TRBJ1-4; D gene uncertain. The germline V gene has CDR1 LNHNV and CDR2 YYDKDF (reference sequence). Deletions cut 0 bases from V and 8 bases from J, with 10 bases between. This CDR3 is 14 amino acids long. Here the CDR3 reads CATSRDSAGEKLFF. CDR3 nucleotide sequence: TGTGCCACCAGCAGAGATTCAGCAGGCGAAAAACTGTTTTTT.

The chain links TRBV5-1 to TRBJ2-7, with 8 nucleotides matching TRBD2. The CDR3 has 17 amino acids. V shed 0 bases, J shed 0 bases, and the junction held 8 bases outside the gene matches. CDR1 SGHRS and CDR2 YFSETQ come from the germline V gene. DNA for the CDR3: TGCGCCAGCAGCTTGGCGGGGGTAGCGGGGAGCTCCTACGAGCAGTACTTC. Translated: CASSLAGVAGSSYEQYF. The entire variable domain, with the rest obtained from reference TRBV5-1 and TRBJ2-7, is as follows: KAGVTQTPRYLIKTRGQQVTLSCSPISGHRSVSWYQQTPGQGLQFLFEYFSETQRNKGNFPGRFSGRQFSNSRSEMNVSTLELGDSALYLCASSLAGVAGSSYEQYFGPGTRLTVT.

This clone showed up just once. The V and J genes are TRBV6-1 and TRBJ1-1; the match to TRBD1 covers 7 bases. J gave up 3 bases and V 0 bases, and 4 bases lay outside the gene matches. Germline assignment: CDR1 MNHNS and CDR2 SASEGT. The CDR3 contains 15 residues. The CDR3 spells CASSEAGQRDTEAFF. The CDR3 DNA reads TGTGCCAGCAGTGAAGCGGGACAGCGGGACACTGAAGCTTTCTTT.